This T cell receptor beta chain was sequenced during a study of neurological immune-mediated disorders. TCRdb reprocessed the 5' RACE reads with MiXCR, giving one entry per CDR3 protein. Of some 49,000 distinct CDR3 sequences listed, approximately 14% are singletons. The CDR3 sequence is 16 residues long. Germline V CDR1 and CDR2: MNHEY, SVGAGI. J gave up 3 bases and V 3 bases, and 6 bases lay outside the gene matches. Time point: longitudinal time-point 2. This clonotype was counted ten times or more. What was sequenced was PBMCs. The sequence came from a male donor with HTLV-1-associated myelopathy (HAM/TSP). This chain joins TRBV6-5 and TRBJ2-3, with TRBD2 matching 10 bases. The CDR3 here is CASSYRERGGTDTQYF. The CDR3 DNA is TGTGCCAGCAGTTATCGGGAGCGGGGGGGGACAGATACGCAGTATTTT.